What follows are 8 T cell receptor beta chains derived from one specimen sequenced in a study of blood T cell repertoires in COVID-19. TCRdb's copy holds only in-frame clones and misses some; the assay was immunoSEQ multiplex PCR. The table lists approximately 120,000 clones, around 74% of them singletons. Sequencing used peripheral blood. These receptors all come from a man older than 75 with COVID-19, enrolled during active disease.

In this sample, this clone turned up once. The CDR3 reads CASSLERGDYEQYF. The CDR3 coding sequence is TGTGCCAGCAGTTTGGAGCGGGGGGACTACGAGCAGTACTTC. This chain joins TRBV6-5 and TRBJ2-7, with 9 nucleotides matching TRBD2. The CDR3 sequence is 14 residues long. Germline loops: CDR1 MNHEY, CDR2 SVGAGI. V was pared by 4 bases and J by 3 bases, with 4 bases of the junction left unmatched.

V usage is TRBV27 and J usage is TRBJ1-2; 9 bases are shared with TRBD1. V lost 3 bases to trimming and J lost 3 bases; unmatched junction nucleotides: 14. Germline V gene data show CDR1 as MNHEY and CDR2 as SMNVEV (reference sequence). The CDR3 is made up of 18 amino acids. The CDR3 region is CASSLLGDGTGSYYGYTF. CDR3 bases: TGTGCCAGCAGTTTGTTGGGAGATGGGACAGGGAGTTACTATGGCTACACCTTC.

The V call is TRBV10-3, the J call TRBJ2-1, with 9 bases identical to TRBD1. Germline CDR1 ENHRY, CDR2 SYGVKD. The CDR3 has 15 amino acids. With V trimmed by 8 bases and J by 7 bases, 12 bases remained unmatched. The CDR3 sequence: CAIRGDREGKNEQFF. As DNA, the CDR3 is TGTGCCATCCGAGGGGACAGGGAAGGGAAGAATGAGCAGTTCTTC.

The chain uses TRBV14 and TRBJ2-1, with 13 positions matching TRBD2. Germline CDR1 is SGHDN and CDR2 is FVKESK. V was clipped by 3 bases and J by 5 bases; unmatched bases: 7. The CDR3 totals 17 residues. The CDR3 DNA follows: TGTGCCAGCAGCCACCCCACTAGCGGGAGGGCCCACAATGAGCAGTTCTTC. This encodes CASSHPTSGRAHNEQFF.

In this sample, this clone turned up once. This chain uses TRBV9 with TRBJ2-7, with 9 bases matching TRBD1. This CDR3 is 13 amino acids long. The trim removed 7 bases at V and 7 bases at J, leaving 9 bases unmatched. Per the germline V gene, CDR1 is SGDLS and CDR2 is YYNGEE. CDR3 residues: CASSRDRVGEQYF. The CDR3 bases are TGTGCCAGCTCACGGGACAGGGTAGGGGAGCAGTACTTC.

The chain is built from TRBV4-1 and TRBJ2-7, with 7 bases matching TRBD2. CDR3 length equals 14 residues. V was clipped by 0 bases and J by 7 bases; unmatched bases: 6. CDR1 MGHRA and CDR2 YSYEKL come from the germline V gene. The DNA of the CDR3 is TGCGCCAGCAGCCAAGAACGGCGGGAGTTGGAGCAGTACTTC. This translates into CASSQERRELEQYF.

CDR3: CASSLPQGSYEQYF. DNA for the CDR3: TGTGCCAGCAGTTTACCACAGGGTTCCTACGAGCAGTACTTC. V is TRBV28 and J is TRBJ2-7; D might be TRBD1 (6 bases). CDR3 length: 14 residues. CDR1 and CDR2 (germline): MDHEN, SYDVKM. Trimming removed 2 bases at V and 1 base at J, with 9 bases between. Supplemented by reference TRBV28 and TRBJ2-7, the full variable domain reads DVKVTQSSRYLVKRTGEKVFLECVQDMDHENMFWYRQDPGLGLRLIYFSYDVKMKEKGDIPEGYSVSREKKERFSLILESASTNQTSMYLCASSLPQGSYEQYFGPGTRLTVT.

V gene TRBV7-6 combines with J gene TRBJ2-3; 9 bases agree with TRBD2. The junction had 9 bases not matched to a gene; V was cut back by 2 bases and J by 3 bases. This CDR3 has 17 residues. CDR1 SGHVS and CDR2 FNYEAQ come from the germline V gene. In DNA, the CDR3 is TGTGCCAGCAGCTTAATGAATCGGCGGGAGGGTACAGATACGCAGTATTTT. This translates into CASSLMNRREGTDTQYF.